This T cell receptor (beta chain) was observed in a study of blood T cell repertoires in COVID-19. Study details: Whether acute or convalescent, the COVID-19 samples came from the United States, Italy and Spain. PBMCs, B-cell-depleted T cells, or T cells provided the cDNA or gDNA that made up the material.

With V trimmed by 7 bases and J by 8 bases, 8 bases remained unmatched. The germline V gene encodes CDR1 MDHEN and CDR2 SYDVKM. This CDR3 is 13 amino acids long. Patients in Seattle were enrolled during active infection, then followed longitudinally. In the original analysis: How many nucleated cells were present was estimated from reference gene primer amplification. Profiling relied on immunoSEQ multiplex PCR, and the TCRdb table lists in-frame clones only, not all of them. That table supplies the V and J calls and clone size; D and trimming were determined from the DNA. The sample consists of roughly 150,000 clones, roughly 91% of them appearing once.

The rearrangement uses TRBV28 and TRBJ1-2; TRBD1 agrees at 9 bases. The sequence derives from a man younger than 35 with COVID-19, enrolled during active disease. The sample consisted of peripheral blood. For the CDR3, the DNA is TGTGCCAGCAACCCACCGACAGGGGGAGGCTACACCTTC. Translated, it gives CASNPPTGGGYTF.